This T cell receptor (beta chain) was sequenced for a study of cytomegalovirus exposure and HLA in healthy donors. The PCR made use of 60 Vbeta and 13 Jbeta primers. Sequenced by immunoSEQ multiplex PCR; TCRdb stores in-frame clones only, minus some. This table has 95,000 to 100,000 clones, approximately 80% appearing once. Comments on this clone: Its antigen remains unidentified.

Healthy bone marrow donors supplied every sample. The CDR3 is 13 residues long. Germline loops: CDR1 SGHRS, CDR2 YFSETQ. V was pared by 3 bases and J by 8 bases, with 7 bases of the junction left unmatched. Study observations and caveats: Trimming of TCR beta V- and J-genes showed a link, identified in a later analysis, to a missense DCLRE1C variant. The HLA-A and HLA-B alleles of most subjects were reportedly predicted accurately from TCR beta sequences.

This clonotype was obtained from a female donor in good health and CMV-seronegative. The chain joins TRBV5-1 to TRBJ1-1; 7 bases are shared with TRBD1. The specimen was PBMCs. The CDR3 spells CASSSSTGAEAFF. The CDR3 DNA sequence: TGCGCCAGCAGCTCATCCACAGGGGCCGAAGCTTTCTTT. Combining the CDR3 with reference TRBV5-1 and TRBJ1-1 gives the whole variable domain KAGVTQTPRYLIKTRGQQVTLSCSPISGHRSVSWYQQTPGQGLQFLFEYFSETQRNKGNFPGRFSGRQFSNSRSEMNVSTLELGDSALYLCASSSSTGAEAFFGQGTRLTVV.